A selection of T cell receptor beta chains follows, all from one sample in a study of control samples from healthy donors and cancer patients. TCRdb's copy holds only in-frame clones and misses some; the assay was immunoSEQ multiplex PCR. The sample has around 95,000 clones; roughly 87% are singletons. The specimen sequenced was blood. Source of these receptors: a woman aged 45-65 years in good health. CDR3s include the opening cysteine and the closing phenylalanine or tryptophan. The D gene is left open where the match is weak. Clone size appears in some rows only: once, few, many, or a class for an expanded clone.

j_gene,d_gene,v_gene,abundance,CDR3nt,CDR3aa
TRBJ1-5,NA,TRBV7-9,NA,TGTGCCAGCAGCGTCGGGTCCCTCCGAGGAAATCAGCCCCAGCATTTT,CASSVGSLRGNQPQHF
TRBJ2-1,TRBD1,TRBV24-1,NA,TGTGCCACCAGTGACGTTACAGGGGGACAATTCAATGAGCAGTTCTTC,CATSDVTGGQFNEQFF
TRBJ2-5,NA,TRBV6-6,NA,TGTGCCAGCCAACTAGCCCGGCGAGAGACCCAGTACTTC,CASQLARRETQYF
TRBJ2-5,NA,TRBV30,NA,TGTGCCTGGAGTAGGTCGGGCCAAGAGACCCAGTACTTC,CAWSRSGQETQYF
TRBJ1-4,NA,TRBV27,NA,TGTGCCAGCAGCAGCCGTAGGAATGAAAAACTGTTTTTT,CASSSRRNEKLFF
TRBJ1-1,TRBD1,TRBV29-1,NA,TGCAGCGCCGGACAGGGGACGAACACTGAAGCTTTCTTT,CSAGQGTNTEAFF
TRBJ2-2,NA,TRBV2,NA,TGTGCCAGCCAAGCGGAGCTCACCGGGGAGCTGTTTTTT,CASQAELTGELFF
TRBJ1-2,NA,TRBV10-3,medium-sized,TGTGCCATCAGTGAGTCTTGGACAGAAGCTAACTATGGCTACACCTTC,CAISESWTEANYGYTF
TRBJ2-1,NA,TRBV24-1,NA,TGTGCCACCGGTTCGAGGGGCTACAATGAGCAGTTCTTC,CATGSRGYNEQFF
TRBJ1-3,TRBD1,TRBV4-3,NA,TGCGCCAGCAGCCAAGGAGACAGGGGGAGAAACACCATATATTTT,CASSQGDRGRNTIYF
TRBJ2-2,NA,TRBV5-6,NA,TGTGCCAGCAGCTTGGGGGCCGGGGAGCTGTTTTTT,CASSLGAGELFF
TRBJ1-6,NA,TRBV18,NA,TGTGCCAGCTCACCACGGGGGAGCGGTAATTCACCCCTCCACTTT,CASSPRGSGNSPLHF
TRBJ2-1,TRBD2,TRBV2,NA,TGTGCCCTCGCGGGGGGCTCGGTTGAGCAGTTCTTC,CALAGGSVEQFF
TRBJ2-7,NA,TRBV15,NA,TGTGCCACCAGCAGAGATCCTCTTGCGGGGGCGAGCTCCTACGAGCAGTACTTC,CATSRDPLAGASSYEQYF
TRBJ2-1,TRBD2,TRBV10-3,once,TGTGCCATCAGTGAGTCCGTTACCCAACTAGCGGGAGGGGGCAATGAGCAGTTCTTC,CAISESVTQLAGGGNEQFF
TRBJ1-1,NA,TRBV5-1,NA,TGCGCCAGCAGCTTGGGGGGAAGCACTGAAGCTTTCTTT,CASSLGGSTEAFF
TRBJ2-3,TRBD1,TRBV6-2/TRBV6-3,NA,TGTGCCAGCAGTTACTTCCAGGGGGCCGGTGCGAAAGATACGCAGTATTTT,CASSYFQGAGAKDTQYF
TRBJ2-7,NA,TRBV11-3,once,TGTGCCAGCAGCTTCGGGCCGACAAGGCAGTACTTC,CASSFGPTRQYF
TRBJ2-3,TRBD2,TRBV6-2/TRBV6-3,few,TGTGCCAGCAGTTACTCGGATACCGTCTGGGCGGGAGTCGGAGATACGCAGTATTTT,CASSYSDTVWAGVGDTQYF
TRBJ1-1,NA,TRBV5-1,NA,TGCGCCAGCAGCTTGACAGTGGGCACTGAAGCTTTCTTT,CASSLTVGTEAFF
TRBJ2-5,NA,TRBV18,NA,TGTGCCAGCTCACCAAGTTCGGGTAAAGAGACCCAGTACTTC,CASSPSSGKETQYF
TRBJ2-7,NA,TRBV7-2,NA,TGTGCCAGCAGCTTCCCATGGGGCGAGCAGTACTTC,CASSFPWGEQYF
TRBJ2-3,TRBD2,TRBV4-1,NA,TGCGCCAGCAGCCAAGGAGCTGGGAGCGGGAGCAGAGGAGATACGCAGTATTTT,CASSQGAGSGSRGDTQYF
TRBJ2-2,NA,TRBV5-5,NA,TGTGCCAGCAGCTTCAATACGAACACCGGGGAGCTGTTTTTT,CASSFNTNTGELFF
TRBJ2-2,NA,TRBV9,NA,TGTGCCAGCAGCGTAGTTGTAGGAGGAAGCGGGGAGCTGTTTTTT,CASSVVVGGSGELFF
TRBJ2-6,TRBD2,TRBV2,NA,TGTGCCAGCAGTCCCCAGGGAGGGCGGGCCAACGTCCTGACTTTC,CASSPQGGRANVLTF
TRBJ1-1,TRBD1,TRBV18,few,TGTGCCAGCTCACCCGGGACAGACATAAATGAAGCTTTCTTT,CASSPGTDINEAFF
TRBJ1-5,TRBD1,TRBV4-1,NA,TGCGCCAGCAGCCCTCAGGGGGATAGTCGTCAGCCCCAGCATTTT,CASSPQGDSRQPQHF
TRBJ1-2,NA,TRBV6-5,NA,TGTGCCAGCAGACCCCAATCCGGGACCCTTTATGGCTACACCTTC,CASRPQSGTLYGYTF
TRBJ1-1,TRBD1,TRBV29-1,NA,TGCAGCGTTGAAGCGACATGGTTAGGGACAGGGGAAGCTTTCTTT,CSVEATWLGTGEAFF
TRBJ2-2,TRBD2,TRBV20-1,few,TGCAGTGCGGATAGCGGGGCGGAGCTGTTTTTT,CSADSGAELFF
TRBJ1-1,NA,TRBV18,NA,TGTGCCAGCTCATCCGACAGGAACACTGAAGCTTTCTTT,CASSSDRNTEAFF
TRBJ1-4,NA,TRBV6-6,few,TGTGCCAGCATCCAACGGGGAGACAATGAAAAACTGTTTTTT,CASIQRGDNEKLFF
TRBJ2-3,NA,TRBV12-3/TRBV12-4,NA,TGTGCCAGCAGTCGGTCAGATACGCAGTATTTT,CASSRSDTQYF
TRBJ2-5,NA,TRBV28,NA,TGTGCCAGCAGTTTTTTTACGGAACCCCAAGAGACCCAGTACTTC,CASSFFTEPQETQYF
TRBJ1-5,NA,TRBV30,NA,TGTGCCTGGAGTACCGTGGGGATCGGTCAGCCCCAGCATTTT,CAWSTVGIGQPQHF
TRBJ1-1,NA,TRBV27,NA,TGTGCCAGCAGAACTTTGGCTTTGGCTGAAGCTTTCTTT,CASRTLALAEAFF
TRBJ2-2,NA,TRBV30,once,TGTGCCTGGAGAACCGAAGGTCGGACCGGGGAGCTGTTTTTT,CAWRTEGRTGELFF
TRBJ1-5,TRBD1,TRBV27,NA,TGTGCCAGCAGTCAGCCCCCGGGACAGAGCTATAGCAATCAGCCCCAGCATTTT,CASSQPPGQSYSNQPQHF
TRBJ2-2,TRBD1,TRBV6-2/TRBV6-3,NA,TGTGCCAGCAGTTACCGGGACAGGAACACCGGGGAGCTGTTTTTT,CASSYRDRNTGELFF
TRBJ1-2,NA,TRBV11-2,NA,TGTGCCAGCAGCTTGATAAAGGGGCCCCTTAATGGCTACACCTTC,CASSLIKGPLNGYTF